Listed here are 23 T cell receptor beta chains from one sample, sequenced in a study of T cell changes during pregnancy in multiple sclerosis. Assay: immunoSEQ multiplex PCR; the TCRdb copy retains only in-frame clones and omits some. This repertoire shows around 63,000 clones, just over 90% found once; its top ten account for roughly 1.5%. The specimen comprised peripheral blood, sampled after pregnancy. The receptors were gathered from a female donor with multiple sclerosis, enrolled in a pregnancy study.

This chain connects TRBV4-3 to TRBJ1-5; D gene ambiguous. Germline values: CDR1 LGHNA, CDR2 YSLEER. This CDR3 region has 11 residues. CDR3 loop: CARGNNQPQHF. The CDR3, as DNA: TGCGCTCGGGGTAACAATCAGCCCCAGCATTTT.

V is TRBV9 and J is TRBJ2-5; possibly TRBD2 for D (5 bases). Per the germline V gene, CDR1 is SGDLS and CDR2 is YYNGEE. The CDR3 is 14 amino acids. The V end lost 4 bases, the J end lost 4 bases, and 14 bases lay between the germline ends. Written as DNA, the CDR3 is TGTGCCAGCAGCCCCGGGGTAGGAGGAGAGACCCAGTACTTC. Its protein product is CASSPGVGGETQYF.

The rearrangement joins TRBV5-1 to TRBJ2-7, with 10 bases aligning to TRBD1. This CDR3 contains 14 residues. Looked up from germline, CDR1 is SGHRS and CDR2 is YFSETQ. The trim removed 3 bases at V and 2 bases at J, leaving 2 bases unmatched. CDR3: CASSSGQGAYEQYF. The CDR3 DNA reads TGCGCCAGCAGCTCTGGACAGGGGGCCTACGAGCAGTACTTC.

This clone was recorded only once. V usage is TRBV7-7 and J usage is TRBJ2-3; 7 bases are shared with TRBD1. The CDR3 totals 16 residues. CDR1 is SSHAT and CDR2 is FNYEAQ in the germline V gene (reference sequence). The V and J ends lost 5 bases and 0 bases, in that order; junction bases with no gene match: 8. The CDR3 nucleotides are TGTGCCAGCAGCCCACTGCGGACAGGAAGCACAGATACGCAGTATTTT. It is translated as CASSPLRTGSTDTQYF.

The chain carries TRBV7-3 and TRBJ2-1, with D possibly being TRBD2 (6 bases). Germline assignment: CDR1 SGHTA and CDR2 FQGTGA. Trimming left V 5 bases short and J 3 bases short, with 17 bases between. The CDR3 is 16 amino acids. DNA for the CDR3: TGTGCCAGCAGCCTGTGGGTTAGCGGTGACTACAATGAGCAGTTCTTC. It encodes CASSLWVSGDYNEQFF.

The chain employs TRBV27 and TRBJ2-1; maybe TRBD1 (5 bases). V lost 3 bases and J 12 bases, leaving 18 bases between the germline ends. Germline V gene lookup returns CDR1 MNHEY and CDR2 SMNVEV (reference sequence). The length of the CDR3 is 14 residues. This CDR3 reads CASSFGIPDKWQFF. The CDR3 coding sequence is TGTGCCAGCAGTTTCGGCATACCGGACAAATGGCAGTTCTTC.

The chain employs TRBV5-3 and TRBJ1-1; 12 bases fit TRBD1. TRBV5-3 belongs to the ORF category, with a function that is uncertain. V was pared by 4 bases and J by 6 bases, with 13 bases of the junction left unmatched. The CDR3 is 17 residues long. In DNA form, the CDR3 reads TGTGCCAGAAGCGAGGGGACAGGGGGCGGAATTGTCGCTGAAGCTTTCTTT. Protein product: CARSEGTGGGIVAEAFF.

The chain combines TRBV5-1 with TRBJ1-4; D is perhaps TRBD1 (5 bases). The CDR3 runs to 15 residues. V was pared by 5 bases and J by 8 bases, with 19 bases between. From germline, CDR1 is SGHRS and CDR2 YFSETQ. The CDR3 sequence: CASSTQGVVGEKLFF. CDR3 nucleotide sequence: TGCGCCAGCAGTACCCAGGGTGTAGTAGGCGAAAAACTGTTTTTT.

The V and J genes are TRBV14 and TRBJ2-1; 9 nucleotides line up with TRBD2. J gave up 5 bases and V 4 bases, and 6 bases lay outside the gene matches. The germline gives CDR1 SGHDN, CDR2 FVKESK. CDR3 length: 15 amino acids. The DNA for the CDR3 is TGTGCCAGCAGCCCCCGTCTAGCGGGAAACAATGAGCAGTTCTTC. Protein sequence: CASSPRLAGNNEQFF.

This sequence joins TRBV29-1 and TRBJ2-1; tentative D call: TRBD2 (6 bases). This CDR3 is 14 amino acids long. The V and J ends lost 6 bases and 3 bases respectively, with 15 bases between them. Germline CDR1 and CDR2: SQVTM and ANQGSEA. For the CDR3, the DNA is TGCAGCGTCGGTAGGGTAGCGGTCTACAATGAGCAGTTCTTC. As protein: CSVGRVAVYNEQFF.

This chain joins TRBV7-9 and TRBJ2-7; TRBD2 might be the D (6 bases). Germline V CDR1 and CDR2: SEHNR, FQNEAQ (reference sequence). The ends were cut back, 1 base at V and 1 base at J, with 11 bases in the middle. CDR3 length: 15 residues. The chain's CDR3 is CASSLGGTHSYEQYF. CDR3 nucleotides: TGTGCCAGCAGCTTAGGCGGGACTCATTCCTACGAGCAGTACTTC. Supplemented by reference TRBV7-9 and TRBJ2-7, the full variable domain reads DTGVSQNPRHKITKRGQNVTFRCDPISEHNRLYWYRQTLGQGPEFLTYFQNEAQLEKSRLLSDRFSAERPKGSFSTLEIQRTEQGDSAMYLCASSLGGTHSYEQYFGPGTRLTVT.

The chain has TRBV2 and TRBJ2-7, with TRBD2 identical over 8 bases. Per germline, CDR1 SNHLY and CDR2 FYNNEI. This CDR3 has 14 amino acids. After removal of 3 bases from V and 4 bases from J, the junction contained 5 bases not matched to a gene. CDR3 loop: CASSDSGSLYEQYF. DNA for the CDR3: TGTGCCAGCAGTGACAGCGGGAGCTTGTACGAGCAGTACTTC.

This clone has only one observation. CDR3 sequence: CASSQVGTANYGYTF. DNA for the CDR3: TGTGCCAGCAGCCAAGTTGGGACAGCTAACTATGGCTACACCTTC. This sequence joins TRBV4-2 and TRBJ1-2; 7 bases line up with TRBD1. The V gene end was trimmed by 1 base and the J gene end by 0 bases; junction bases not matched to a gene: 2. The germline CDR1 and CDR2 sequences are LGHNA and YNFKEQ. This CDR3 contains 15 residues.

This chain joins TRBV4-3 and TRBJ2-1, with D perhaps TRBD2 (5 bases). V shed 0 bases and J shed 4 bases, with 13 bases lying between them. This CDR3 has 16 amino acids. Germline-derived CDR1 and CDR2 are LGHNA and YSLEER. The CDR3 coding sequence is TGCGCCAGCAGCCAAGAACCCAAGAGGGTATACAATGAGCAGTTCTTC. This translates into CASSQEPKRVYNEQFF.

In DNA, the CDR3 is TGCGCCAGCAGCCAAGTGGGGCGGGAGAAGACAGATACGCAGTATTTT. This encodes CASSQVGREKTDTQYF. The rearrangement joins TRBV4-1 to TRBJ2-3, with 7 bases matching TRBD2. The CDR3 length is 16 residues. The germline gives CDR1 MGHRA, CDR2 YSYEKL. V was clipped by 1 base and J by 3 bases; unmatched bases: 7.

Worth noting for this clone: The same CDR3 also results from other DNA sequences found in this sample. This chain uses TRBV7-2 with TRBJ2-2, with 9 bases aligning to TRBD2. With V trimmed by 1 base and J by 2 bases, 2 bases remained unmatched. The CDR3 totals 16 residues. Germline loops: CDR1 SGHTA, CDR2 FQGNSA. CDR3 region: CASSLGLAANTGELFF. The DNA of the CDR3 is TGTGCCAGCAGCTTAGGACTAGCGGCCAACACCGGGGAGCTGTTTTTT.

The chain uses TRBV4-1 and TRBJ2-3; maybe TRBD2 (5 bases). Germline assignment: CDR1 MGHRA and CDR2 YSYEKL. With 4 bases removed from V and 0 bases from J, the gap between germline ends came to 14 bases. The CDR3 runs 16 residues. For the CDR3, the DNA is TGCGCCAGCAGCCTCTTCCTAGGGAGAAGCACAGATACGCAGTATTTT. Translation gives CASSLFLGRSTDTQYF.

J is TRBJ1-1 and V is TRBV30, with a tentative D call TRBD1 (6 bases). Trimming cost V 0 bases and J 4 bases, with 15 bases left between them. CDR1 and CDR2 from the germline V gene are GTSNPN and SVGIG (reference sequence). CDR3 length equals 15 residues. CDR3 sequence reads: CAWSVYRVGSTEAFF. The CDR3 DNA follows: TGTGCCTGGAGTGTATACAGGGTGGGGAGCACTGAAGCTTTCTTT.

V and J are TRBV6-6 and TRBJ2-7; 7 positions agree with TRBD1. The CDR3 runs to 13 residues. CDR1 is MNHNY, CDR2 SVGAGI, per germline (reference sequence). The ends lost 7 bases at V and 3 bases at J; junction bases unmatched: 6. The CDR3 is CASTRQGIYEQYF. In DNA, the CDR3 is TGTGCCAGCACTAGACAGGGAATCTACGAGCAGTACTTC.

The V gene is TRBV11-3, the J gene TRBJ1-1, with D tentatively TRBD1 (5 bases). Germline lookup yields CDR1 SGHNT and CDR2 YENEEA. Trimming cost V 5 bases and J 5 bases, with 9 bases left between them. The CDR3 consists of 12 residues. CDR3 protein: CASSRGGTEAFF. The CDR3 nucleotides are TGTGCCAGCAGCCGTGGGGGGACTGAAGCTTTCTTT.

This chain connects TRBV7-9 to TRBJ2-5; TRBD2 might be the D (5 bases). Between the trimmed V and J ends, which lost 2 bases and 3 bases, there was a span of 16 bases. Looked up from germline, CDR1 is SEHNR and CDR2 is FQNEAQ (reference sequence). This CDR3 has 16 residues. As DNA, the CDR3 is TGTGCCAGCAGCTTAATCCGGAGGAGCGGTAAAGAGACCCAGTACTTC. Residues: CASSLIRRSGKETQYF.

This sequence joins TRBV7-2 and TRBJ2-5, with D possibly TRBD1 on 5 matching bases. Germline CDR1 is SGHTA and CDR2 is FQGNSA. Trimming removed 4 bases at V and 7 bases at J, with 16 bases between. This CDR3 comprises 14 residues. This CDR3 reads CASSSSWVQGTQYF. CDR3 coding DNA: TGTGCCAGCAGCTCGTCGTGGGTTCAGGGGACCCAGTACTTC. Full variable domain (rest looked up from reference TRBV7-2 and TRBJ2-5): GAGVSQSPSNKVTEKGKDVELRCDPISGHTALYWYRQSLGQGLEFLIYFQGNSAPDKSGLPSDRFSAERTGGSVSTLTIQRTQQEDSAVYLCASSSSWVQGTQYFGPGTRLLVL.

The rearrangement uses TRBV6-1 and TRBJ2-7; 9 bases agree with TRBD1. Germline V CDR1 and CDR2: MNHNS, SASEGT. The CDR3 length is 15 residues. The V gene end was trimmed by 4 bases and the J gene end by 6 bases; junction bases not matched to a gene: 10. DNA for the CDR3: TGTGCCAGCAGTGTCCGGGGACAGGGAGGGTCCGAGCAGTACTTC. It encodes CASSVRGQGGSEQYF.